One and the same sample provided the 10 T cell receptor beta chains below, sequenced in a study of cytomegalovirus exposure and HLA in healthy donors. The PCR contained 60 Vbeta and 13 Jbeta primers. Data came from immunoSEQ multiplex PCR; TCRdb stores just in-frame clones and leaves some out. The sample lists 150,000 to 200,000 clones; approximately 84% were seen once. Sequenced input: PBMCs. The origin of the receptors is a boy aged 5-17 years in good health and CMV-seronegative.

Remarks on this clone: The same CDR3 also results from other DNA sequences found in this sample. The rearrangement uses TRBV27 and TRBJ1-5, with TRBD1 as a possible D gene (5 bases). Germline V gives CDR1 MNHEY, CDR2 SMNVEV (reference sequence). The CDR3 spans 14 residues. V lost 0 bases and J lost 6, with 9 bases in between. In DNA, the CDR3 is TGTGCCAGCAGTTTATCTAGGGGAGGTCAGCCCCAGCATTTT. It encodes CASSLSRGGQPQHF.

J is TRBJ2-1 and V is TRBV11-2, with D tentatively TRBD1 (6 bases). V lost 3 bases and J 9 bases, leaving 15 bases between the germline ends. The CDR3 totals 14 residues. Germline V gene lookup returns CDR1 SGHAT and CDR2 FQNNGV. The CDR3 nucleotides read TGTGCCAGCAGCTTCCGGCGAGGGGGAAGTGAGCAGTTCTTC. Translating it yields CASSFRRGGSEQFF.

This chain connects TRBV25-1 to TRBJ2-3, with D unclear. V was trimmed by 8 bases and J by 0 bases, leaving 12 bases between them. The CDR3 length is 14 residues. In germline, CDR1 is MGHDK, CDR2 SYGVNS. CDR3 DNA sequence: TGTGCCAGCTACACCCGGAGCAGCACAGATACGCAGTATTTT. It specifies CASYTRSSTDTQYF.

The chain recombines TRBV2 with TRBJ1-5, with D maybe TRBD1 (5 bases). CDR1 SNHLY and CDR2 FYNNEI come from the germline V gene. Trimming removed 8 bases from V and 9 bases from J, with 11 bases in between. CDR3 length: 11 residues. The CDR3 region has the DNA TGTGCCAGCGGGGGGGGTGGGCCCCAGCATTTT. Residues: CASGGGGPQHF.

The chain couples TRBV2 to TRBJ1-5; D gene uncertain. V gave up 7 bases and J gave up 0 bases, with 22 bases separating them. Germline V gene sequence: CDR1 SNHLY, CDR2 FYNNEI. The CDR3 runs 18 residues. The CDR3 nucleotides read TGTGCCAGCACCGACCTCCCAGGCACACCGTATAGCAATCAGCCCCAGCATTTT. It is translated as CASTDLPGTPYSNQPQHF.

The J gene is TRBJ2-7, the V gene TRBV4-1; 9 positions agree with TRBD1. The CDR3 has 14 residues. The germline gives CDR1 MGHRA, CDR2 YSYEKL. V shed 8 bases and J 6 bases; nucleotides not matched to a gene: 11. The CDR3 here is CASGTPGQGCEQYF. The CDR3 region has the DNA TGCGCCAGCGGTACCCCGGGACAGGGTTGCGAGCAGTACTTC.

The rearrangement joins TRBV9 to TRBJ1-2; unclear D gene. The CDR3 extends over 15 amino acids. Trimming removed 3 bases from V and 1 base from J, with 13 bases in between. Germline CDR1 is SGDLS and CDR2 is YYNGEE. This CDR3 is CASSAREVLNYGYTF. As DNA, the CDR3 is TGTGCCAGCAGCGCCCGGGAGGTTCTTAACTATGGCTACACCTTC. Based on the CDR3 plus reference TRBV9 and TRBJ1-2, the full variable domain is DSGVTQTPKHLITATGQRVTLRCSPRSGDLSVYWYQQSLDQGLQFLIQYYNGEERAKGNILERFSAQQFPDLHSELNLSSLELGDSALYFCASSAREVLNYGYTFGSGTRLTVV.

This clone was recorded only once. V gene TRBV10-3 combines with J gene TRBJ1-1, with 7 positions matching TRBD1. Germline trimming cut 3 bases from V and 3 bases from J; bases unmatched to any gene: 4. The germline CDR1 and CDR2 sequences are ENHRY and SYGVKD. The CDR3 is made up of 14 amino acids. The CDR3 DNA reads as TGTGCCATCAGTGACTTCACAGGGGACACTGAAGCTTTCTTT. It translates to CAISDFTGDTEAFF.

CDR3 in amino acids: CASSQDKDFYQPQHF. CDR3 nucleotides: TGCGCCAGCAGCCAAGATAAGGACTTTTATCAGCCCCAGCATTTT. The V and J genes are TRBV4-1 and TRBJ1-5; D is unresolved. Germline lookup yields CDR1 MGHRA and CDR2 YSYEKL. The V and J ends lost 0 bases and 5 bases respectively, with 11 bases between them. The CDR3 sequence is 15 residues long.

The V gene is TRBV11-2, the J gene TRBJ1-1; no reliable D call. This CDR3 spans 12 amino acids. V was trimmed by 2 bases and J by 2 bases, leaving 3 bases between them. Germline values: CDR1 SGHAT, CDR2 FQNNGV. The CDR3 DNA reads TGTGCCAGCAGCTTACTAAACACTGAAGCTTTCTTT. Translated, it gives CASSLLNTEAFF.